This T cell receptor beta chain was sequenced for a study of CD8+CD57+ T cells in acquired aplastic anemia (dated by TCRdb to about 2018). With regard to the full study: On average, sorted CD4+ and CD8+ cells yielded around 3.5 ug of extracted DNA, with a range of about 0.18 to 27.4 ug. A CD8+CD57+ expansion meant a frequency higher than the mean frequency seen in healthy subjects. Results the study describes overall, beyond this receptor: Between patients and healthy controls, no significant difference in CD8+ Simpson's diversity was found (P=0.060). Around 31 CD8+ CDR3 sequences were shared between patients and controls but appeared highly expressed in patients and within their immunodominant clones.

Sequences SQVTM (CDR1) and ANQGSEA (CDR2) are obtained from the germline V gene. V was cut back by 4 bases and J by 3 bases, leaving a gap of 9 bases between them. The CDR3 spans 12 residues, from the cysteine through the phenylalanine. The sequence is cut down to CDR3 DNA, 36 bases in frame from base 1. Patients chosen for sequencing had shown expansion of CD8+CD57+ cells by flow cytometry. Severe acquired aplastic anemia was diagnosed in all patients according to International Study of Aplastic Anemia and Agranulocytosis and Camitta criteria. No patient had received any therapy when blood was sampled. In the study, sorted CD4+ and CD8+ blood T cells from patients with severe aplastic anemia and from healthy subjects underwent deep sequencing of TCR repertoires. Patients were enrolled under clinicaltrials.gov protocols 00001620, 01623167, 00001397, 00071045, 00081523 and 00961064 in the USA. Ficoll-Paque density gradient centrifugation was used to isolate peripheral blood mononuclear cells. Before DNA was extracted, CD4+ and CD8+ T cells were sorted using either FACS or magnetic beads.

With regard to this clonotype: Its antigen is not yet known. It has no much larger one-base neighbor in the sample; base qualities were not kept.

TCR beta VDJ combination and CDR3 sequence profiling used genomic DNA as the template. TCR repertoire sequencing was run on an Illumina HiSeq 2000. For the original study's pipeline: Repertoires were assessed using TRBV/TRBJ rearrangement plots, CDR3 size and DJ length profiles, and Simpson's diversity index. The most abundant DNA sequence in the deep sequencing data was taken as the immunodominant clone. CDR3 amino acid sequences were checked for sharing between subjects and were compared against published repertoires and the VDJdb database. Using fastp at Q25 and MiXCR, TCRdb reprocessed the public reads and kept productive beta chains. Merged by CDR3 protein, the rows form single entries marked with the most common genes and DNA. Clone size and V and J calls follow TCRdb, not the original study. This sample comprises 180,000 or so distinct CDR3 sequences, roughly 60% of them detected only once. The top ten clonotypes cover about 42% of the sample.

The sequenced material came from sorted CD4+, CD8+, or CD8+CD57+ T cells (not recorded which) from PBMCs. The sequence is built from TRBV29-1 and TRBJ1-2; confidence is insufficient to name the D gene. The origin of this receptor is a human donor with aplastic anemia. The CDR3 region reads CSVGQNDYGYTF. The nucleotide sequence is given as TGCAGCGTTGGGCAGAATGACTATGGCTACACCTTC. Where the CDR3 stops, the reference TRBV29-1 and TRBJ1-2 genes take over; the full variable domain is SAVISQKPSRDICQRGTSLTIQCQVDSQVTMMFWYRQQPGQSLTLIATANQGSEATYESGFVIDKFPISRPNLTFSTLTVSNMSPEDSSIYLCSVGQNDYGYTFGSGTRLTVV.